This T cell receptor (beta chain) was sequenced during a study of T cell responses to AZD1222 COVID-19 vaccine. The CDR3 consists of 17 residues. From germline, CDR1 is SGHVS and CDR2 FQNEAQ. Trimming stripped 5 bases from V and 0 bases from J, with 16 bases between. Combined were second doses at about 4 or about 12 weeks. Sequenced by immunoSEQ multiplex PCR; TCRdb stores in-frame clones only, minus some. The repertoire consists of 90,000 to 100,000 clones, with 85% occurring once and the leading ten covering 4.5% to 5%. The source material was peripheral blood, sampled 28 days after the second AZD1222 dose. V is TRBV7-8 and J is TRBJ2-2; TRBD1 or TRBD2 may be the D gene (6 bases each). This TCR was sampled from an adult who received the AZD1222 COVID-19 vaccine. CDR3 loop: CASSPRGTPTNTGELFF. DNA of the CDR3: TGTGCCAGCAGCCCAAGGGGGACTCCGACGAACACCGGGGAGCTGTTTTTT.